This entry lists 30 T cell receptor beta chains sequenced from one sample in a study of blood T cell repertoires in COVID-19. The method was immunoSEQ multiplex PCR; TCRdb's version includes in-frame clones alone and lacks a portion of them. The data show around 84,000 clones, more than 75% seen once. Material: peripheral blood. All receptors derive from a man aged 80 or over with active or convalescent COVID-19.

Details on this clone: At the DNA level, this CDR3 is encoded by other sequences in the same sample as well. The chain carries TRBV12-5 and TRBJ2-3; D is possibly TRBD1 (5 bases). The CDR3 runs to 15 residues. The V gene lost 0 bases and the J gene lost 4 bases, with 11 bases spanning the gap. CDR1 and CDR2 (germline): LGHNT, FRNRAP. CDR3 bases: TGTGCTAGTGGTTTGGTAGGGGCCGGATCAGATACGCAGTATTTT. Amino acid sequence: CASGLVGAGSDTQYF.

CDR3 nucleotides: TGCGCCAGCAGCGATGGACAGCGCTACAATGAGCAGTTCTTC. Its protein product is CASSDGQRYNEQFF. This sequence joins TRBV5-1 and TRBJ2-1; possibly TRBD1 for D (6 bases). V shed 4 bases and J shed 3 bases, with 11 bases lying between them. This CDR3 is built from 14 residues. Germline V gene lookup returns CDR1 SGHRS and CDR2 YFSETQ.

The count of this clone is one. The chain recombines TRBV6-5 with TRBJ2-7; 11 bases fit TRBD1. Trimming cost V 6 bases and J 5 bases; bases outside gene matches: 6. Germline lookup yields CDR1 MNHEY and CDR2 SVGAGI. This CDR3 comprises 14 residues. DNA of the CDR3: TGTGCCAGCAGCCTAGGGACAGGGGGAAACGAGCAGTACGTC. It yields the protein CASSLGTGGNEQYV.

The gene calls are TRBV10-2 and TRBJ2-3; D may be TRBD1 (6 bases). CDR1 is WSHSY, CDR2 SAAADI, per germline. The length of the CDR3 is 13 residues. The V and J ends lost 11 bases and 1 base respectively, with 13 bases between them. The CDR3 loop reads CAVNREGTDTQYF. The CDR3 bases are TGCGCCGTTAACAGGGAAGGCACAGATACGCAGTATTTT.

The chain joins TRBV11-2 to TRBJ2-5; TRBD2 agrees at 10 bases. The V gene end was trimmed by 5 bases and the J gene end by 2 bases; junction bases not matched to a gene: 11. In germline, CDR1 is SGHAT, CDR2 FQNNGV. The CDR3 contains 17 residues. The CDR3 DNA sequence: TGTGCCAGCAGCCCCGGGGGGGTAGCGGGGGGTCAAGAGACCCAGTACTTC. As protein: CASSPGGVAGGQETQYF. The variable domain in full, completed from reference TRBV11-2 and TRBJ2-5, reads EAGVAQSPRYKIIEKRQSVAFWCNPISGHATLYWYQQILGQGPKLLIQFQNNGVVDDSQLPKDRFSAERLKGVDSTLKIQPAKLEDSAVYLCASSPGGVAGGQETQYFGPGTRLLVL.

This clone came up once. The V gene is TRBV11-3, the J gene TRBJ2-5, with TRBD2 matching over 10 bases. V was pared by 3 bases and J by 5 bases, with 6 bases of the junction left unmatched. CDR1 is SGHNT, CDR2 YENEEA, per germline. The CDR3 length is 15 residues. CDR3 loop: CASSFSGRARETQYF. For the CDR3, the DNA is TGTGCCAGCAGCTTCAGCGGGAGGGCTCGGGAGACCCAGTACTTC. Based on the CDR3 plus reference TRBV11-3 and TRBJ2-5, the full variable domain is EAGVVQSPRYKIIEKKQPVAFWCNPISGHNTLYWYLQNLGQGPELLIRYENEEAVDDSQLPKDRFSAERLKGVDSTLKIQPAELGDSAVYLCASSFSGRARETQYFGPGTRLLVL.

The chain recombines TRBV2 with TRBJ1-5; D is unclear. CDR1 is SNHLY, CDR2 FYNNEI, per germline. The CDR3 consists of 15 residues. V lost 6 bases and J 3 bases, leaving 15 bases between the germline ends. This chain's CDR3 is CASRREGQPNQPQHF. The CDR3 nucleotides read TGTGCCAGCAGACGGGAGGGTCAGCCCAATCAGCCCCAGCATTTT.

The rearrangement links TRBV2 to TRBJ1-4; 7 bases are shared with TRBD1. Germline CDR1 and CDR2: SNHLY and FYNNEI. V lost 4 bases to trimming and J lost 3 bases; unmatched junction nucleotides: 5. This CDR3 comprises 15 residues. The CDR3 nucleotides are TGTGCCAGCAGTGGGTTTGGGACAGCTAATGAAAAACTGTTTTTT. It codes for CASSGFGTANEKLFF.

The chain employs TRBV28 and TRBJ2-2; D possibly corresponds to TRBD1 (6 bases). CDR3 size: 14 residues. The V end was cut by 8 bases, the J end by 8 bases, with 18 bases between. Germline-derived CDR1 and CDR2 are MDHEN and SYDVKM. The DNA for the CDR3 is TGTGCCAGCCACGGACAGTTAACACCGGGGGAGCTGTTTTTT. It encodes CASHGQLTPGELFF.

V gene TRBV6-5 combines with J gene TRBJ2-5; weak D call: TRBD2 (5 bases). The CDR3 consists of 12 residues. Trimming removed 7 bases from V and 9 bases from J, with 15 bases in between. From germline, CDR1 is MNHEY and CDR2 SVGAGI. This CDR3 is CASTEGPKAQYF. The CDR3 DNA reads TGTGCCAGCACCGAGGGCCCCAAGGCCCAGTACTTC.

The rearrangement uses TRBV6-6 and TRBJ1-5, with 7 bases that match TRBD1. From germline, CDR1 is MNHNY and CDR2 SVGAGI (reference sequence). This CDR3 is built from 14 residues. V was clipped by 7 bases and J by 3 bases; unmatched bases: 6. In DNA, the CDR3 is TGTGCCAGCACCCCGGGACAGTACAATCAGCCCCAGCATTTT. It specifies CASTPGQYNQPQHF.

This chain joins TRBV19 and TRBJ2-1; 9 bases fit TRBD2. The CDR3 has 15 residues. Germline values: CDR1 LNHDA, CDR2 SQIVND (reference sequence). Trimming at V came to 4 bases and at J to 4 bases, leaving 5 bases not matched to a gene. The CDR3 nucleotides are TGTGCCAGTAGTACCGGGACTAGCAGGTACAATGAGCAGTTCTTC. Protein sequence: CASSTGTSRYNEQFF.

The chain carries TRBV4-1 and TRBJ2-1, with D possibly being TRBD2 (6 bases). In germline, CDR1 is MGHRA, CDR2 YSYEKL. Trimming removed 0 bases from V and 13 bases from J, with 13 bases in between. The length of the CDR3 is 13 residues. This CDR3 is CASSQETGLNQFF. For the CDR3, the DNA is TGCGCCAGCAGCCAAGAGACGGGACTTAACCAGTTCTTC.

V is TRBV19 and J is TRBJ2-3; tentatively, D is TRBD2 (5 bases). CDR1 is LNHDA and CDR2 is SQIVND in the germline V gene (reference sequence). The V end was cut by 5 bases, the J end by 2 bases, with 11 bases between. This CDR3 contains 14 residues. The chain's CDR3 is CASSADFSTDTQYF. The CDR3 region has the DNA TGTGCCAGTAGTGCGGACTTTTCCACAGATACGCAGTATTTT.

The gene calls are TRBV2 and TRBJ2-2; D is possibly TRBD1 (5 bases). V lost 7 bases and J 8 bases, leaving 17 bases between the germline ends. This CDR3 has 14 amino acids. CDR1 is SNHLY, CDR2 FYNNEI, per germline. The CDR3 sequence is CASKDTVLAGELFF. The CDR3 DNA reads as TGTGCCAGCAAGGACACGGTTTTGGCAGGGGAGCTGTTTTTT.

The chain combines TRBV6-5 with TRBJ2-7; 12 bases fit TRBD2. CDR1 and CDR2 from the germline V gene are MNHEY and SVGAGI. The CDR3 covers 15 residues. V lost 6 bases and J lost 4; bases outside the gene matches: 7. In DNA form, the CDR3 reads TGTGCCAGCAGCTCAGGACTAGCGGGGATTTACGAGCAGTACGTC. This translates into CASSSGLAGIYEQYV.

This chain joins TRBV4-1 and TRBJ1-3; D may be TRBD1 (6 bases). The CDR3 sequence is 16 residues long. Trimming cost V 0 bases and J 3 bases, with 12 bases left between them. Germline loops: CDR1 MGHRA, CDR2 YSYEKL. The DNA of the CDR3 is TGCGCCAGCAGCCAAGAGAGGACAGCAGATGGAAACACCATATATTTT. Amino acid sequence: CASSQERTADGNTIYF.

The chain is built from TRBV11-3 and TRBJ2-2, with TRBD1 as a possible D gene (6 bases). The CDR3 spans 13 residues. V was cut by 2 bases and J by 7 bases, with 8 bases left in between. The germline V gene has CDR1 SGHNT and CDR2 YENEEA. CDR3 amino acids: CASSLRGGGELFF. CDR3 coding DNA: TGTGCCAGCAGCTTAAGAGGGGGCGGGGAGCTGTTTTTT.

This clone was seen once. This CDR3 reads CASSQDIGPDQPQHF. Here the CDR3 DNA reads TGCGCCAGCAGCCAAGATATTGGTCCGGATCAGCCCCAGCATTTT. The chain uses TRBV4-1 and TRBJ1-5, with D unclear. The CDR3 has 15 amino acids. CDR1 and CDR2 from the germline V gene are MGHRA and YSYEKL. V lost 0 bases, J lost 5 bases, and 11 bases lay in between.

The V call is TRBV21-1, the J call TRBJ1-2; the DNA was not used to check the table's D call, TRBD1. TRBV21-1 is assigned pseudogene status. The CDR3 runs 15 residues. CDR3 DNA: TGTGCCAGCAGGGTAAGCAGGGGTAGTAACTATGGCTACACCTTC. This translates into CASRVSRGSNYGYTF.

The rearrangement links TRBV25-1 to TRBJ2-1, with 8 bases matching TRBD2. V shed 5 bases, J shed 10 bases, and the junction held 13 bases outside the gene matches. Germline V CDR1 and CDR2: MGHDK, SYGVNS. The CDR3 totals 15 residues. CDR3 residues: CASSRRAGARGEQFF. The CDR3 region has the DNA TGTGCCAGCAGTCGGAGAGCGGGGGCCCGGGGCGAGCAGTTCTTC. Combining the CDR3 with reference TRBV25-1 and TRBJ2-1 gives the whole variable domain EADIYQTPRYLVIGTGKKITLECSQTMGHDKMYWYQQDPGMELHLIHYSYGVNSTEKGDLSSESTVSRIRTEHFPLTLESARPSHTSQYLCASSRRAGARGEQFFGPGTRLTVL.

The CDR3 DNA is TGTGCCAGCAGCGGGACTAGCGGGATCGCCTACGAGCAGTACGTC. Encoded protein: CASSGTSGIAYEQYV. This rearrangement joins TRBV2 to TRBJ2-7; the match to TRBD2 covers 13 bases. The CDR3 spans 15 residues. Germline V gene lookup returns CDR1 SNHLY and CDR2 FYNNEI. The V gene end was trimmed by 6 bases and the J gene end by 2 bases; junction bases not matched to a gene: 4.

V gene TRBV18 combines with J gene TRBJ2-1, with 11 nucleotides matching TRBD2. The CDR3 consists of 15 residues. The germline CDR1 and CDR2 sequences are KGHSH and LQKENI. J gave up 6 bases and V 8 bases, and 9 bases lay outside the gene matches. CDR3 sequence reads: CASTKIAGGPNEQFF. The DNA of the CDR3 is TGTGCCAGCACAAAGATAGCGGGAGGGCCCAATGAGCAGTTCTTC.

This chain joins TRBV7-9 and TRBJ1-1, with 9 bases identical to TRBD1. The germline CDR1 and CDR2 sequences are SEHNR and FQNEAQ (reference sequence). The CDR3 contains 14 residues. With 4 bases clipped from V and 11 bases from J, the junction kept 11 bases outside the gene matches. The DNA for the CDR3 is TGTGCCAGCAGCTCCGCCGGGACAGGGTACGACGCTTTCTTT. It codes for CASSSAGTGYDAFF.

The chain employs TRBV10-1 and TRBJ2-3; 8 bases fit TRBD2. The CDR3 is made up of 15 amino acids. Germline CDR1 and CDR2: WNHNN and SYGVQD (reference sequence). J lost 6 bases, V lost 0 bases, and 5 bases had no gene match. The CDR3 loop is CASSESNGGGDTQYF. CDR3 coding DNA: TGCGCCAGCAGTGAGTCGAATGGCGGGGGGGATACGCAGTATTTT.

Here the CDR3 DNA reads TGTGCCAGTAGGAGGGACTATGGGAATCAGCCCCAGCATTTT. Protein product: CASRRDYGNQPQHF. This rearrangement joins TRBV19 to TRBJ1-5; possibly TRBD1 for D (5 bases). V dropped 6 bases and J dropped 4 bases, with 13 bases sitting between them. The germline CDR1 and CDR2 sequences are LNHDA and SQIVND (reference sequence). This CDR3 is built from 14 residues.

The CDR3 loop is CASSYSGTPTNTEAFF. Written as DNA, the CDR3 is TGTGCCAGCAGTTACTCGGGGACACCAACGAACACTGAAGCTTTCTTT. This chain connects TRBV6-6 to TRBJ1-1, with D perhaps TRBD1 (6 bases). CDR3 length: 16 amino acids. V was cut by 0 bases and J by 1 base, with 12 bases left in between. Germline V gives CDR1 MNHNY, CDR2 SVGAGI (reference sequence).

CDR3 amino acids: CASTREGGRETQYF. The DNA for the CDR3 is TGTGCCAGCACCCGGGAGGGCGGGCGAGAGACCCAGTACTTC. The chain couples TRBV7-2 to TRBJ2-5, with 8 positions matching TRBD2. The CDR3 consists of 14 residues. The germline V gene has CDR1 SGHTA and CDR2 FQGNSA. The V gene end was trimmed by 7 bases and the J gene end by 4 bases; junction bases not matched to a gene: 8.

V and J are TRBV3-1 (or the pseudogene TRBV3-2) and TRBJ1-4; 10 nucleotides line up with TRBD1. Germline CDR1 LGHDT, CDR2 YNNKEL (reference sequence). Unmatched junction bases numbered 6, after V lost 4 bases and J lost 7 bases. There are 15 residues in the CDR3. CDR3 sequence: CASSRAGDRGEKLFF. The DNA of the CDR3 is TGTGCCAGCAGCCGCGCGGGGGACAGGGGTGAAAAACTGTTTTTT.

The chain employs TRBV19 and TRBJ2-4; 7 bases are shared with TRBD2. The CDR3 sequence is 15 residues long. After removal of 3 bases from V and 6 bases from J, the junction contained 8 bases not matched to a gene. Looked up from germline, CDR1 is LNHDA and CDR2 is SQIVND (reference sequence). In DNA form, the CDR3 reads TGTGCCAGTAGTATCGCGGGAGTCGGAAGAAACATTCAGTACTTC. Protein product: CASSIAGVGRNIQYF.